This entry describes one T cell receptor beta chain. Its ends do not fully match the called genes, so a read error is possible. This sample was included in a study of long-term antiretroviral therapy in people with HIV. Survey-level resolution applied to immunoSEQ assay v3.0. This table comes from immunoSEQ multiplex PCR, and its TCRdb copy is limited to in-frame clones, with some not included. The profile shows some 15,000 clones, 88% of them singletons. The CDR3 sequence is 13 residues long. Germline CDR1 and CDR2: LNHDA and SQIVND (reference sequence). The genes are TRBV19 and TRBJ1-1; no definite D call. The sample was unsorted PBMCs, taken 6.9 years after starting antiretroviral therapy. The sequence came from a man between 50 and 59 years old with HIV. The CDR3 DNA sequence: TGTGCCAGTAGTCCCAGTAGGAACTCTGAAGCTTTCTTT. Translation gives CASSPSRNSEAFF.